This T cell receptor (beta chain) was observed in a study of shared clonotypes between healthy human individuals. Study-level information: The study drew on two women and a few men aged 18 to 49 as donors. A donor's plate count was three for CD4 naive and three for CD4 memory; CD8 naive had two and CD8 memory one.

This CDR3 is built from 13 residues. Trimming took off 5 bases at V and 3 bases at J, with 10 bases between the two ends. The germline V gene encodes CDR1 SNHLY and CDR2 FYNNEI. Clones were sequenced by immunoSEQ multiplex PCR, and TCRdb holds only the in-frame ones, with some missing. Among 2 million to 2.5 million clones listed, 93% were seen once. This clone has just a few counts. Its antigen is not known. Each donor was a Caucasian adult residing in Nashville, Tennessee. Study conclusions and caveats: Sampling involved blood alone; tissue repertoires likely differ.

The specimen was naive CD4+ T cells from PBMCs. Subset in this sample: CD45RA+ positively selected. This TCR was sampled from a young man in good health. Some clones in this sample may be carry-over from other donors' samples. The rearrangement joins TRBV2 to TRBJ1-1; unclear D gene. The CDR3 sequence is CASSLIGHTEAFF. DNA for the CDR3: TGTGCCAGCAGTCTGATAGGGCACACTGAAGCTTTCTTT.